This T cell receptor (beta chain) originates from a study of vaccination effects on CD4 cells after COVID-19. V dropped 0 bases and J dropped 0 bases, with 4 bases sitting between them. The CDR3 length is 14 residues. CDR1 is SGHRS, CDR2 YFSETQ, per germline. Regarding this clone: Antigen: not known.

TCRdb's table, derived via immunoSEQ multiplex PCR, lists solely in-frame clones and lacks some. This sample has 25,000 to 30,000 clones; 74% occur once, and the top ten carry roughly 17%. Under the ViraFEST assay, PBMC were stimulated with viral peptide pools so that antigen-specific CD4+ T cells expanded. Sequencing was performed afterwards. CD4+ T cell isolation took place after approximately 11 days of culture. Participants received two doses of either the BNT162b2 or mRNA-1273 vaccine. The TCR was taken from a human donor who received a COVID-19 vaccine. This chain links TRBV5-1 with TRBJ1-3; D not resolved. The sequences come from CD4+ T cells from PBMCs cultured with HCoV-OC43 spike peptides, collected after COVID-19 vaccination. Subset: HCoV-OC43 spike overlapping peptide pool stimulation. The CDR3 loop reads CASSLVPSGNTIYF. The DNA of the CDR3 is TGCGCCAGCAGCTTGGTTCCCTCTGGAAACACCATATATTTT.